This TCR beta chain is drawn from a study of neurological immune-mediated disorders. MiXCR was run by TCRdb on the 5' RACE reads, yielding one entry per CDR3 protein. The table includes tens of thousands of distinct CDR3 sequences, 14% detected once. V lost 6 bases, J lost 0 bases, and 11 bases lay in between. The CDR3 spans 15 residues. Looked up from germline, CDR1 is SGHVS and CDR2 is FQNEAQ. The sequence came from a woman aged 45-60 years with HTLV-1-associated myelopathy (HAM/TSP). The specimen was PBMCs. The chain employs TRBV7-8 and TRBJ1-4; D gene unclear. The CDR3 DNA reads TGTGCCAGCAGACTCTTCGTGGCAACTAATGAAAAACTGTTTTTT. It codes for CASRLFVATNEKLFF. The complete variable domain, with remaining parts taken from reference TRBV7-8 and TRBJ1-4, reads GAGVSQSPRYKVAKRGQDVALRCDPISGHVSLFWYQQALGQGPEFLTYFQNEAQLDKSGLPSDRFFAERPEGSVSTLKIQRTQQEDSAVYLCASRLFVATNEKLFFGSGTQLSVL.